The 7 T cell receptor beta chains given below trace back to one sample, sequenced in a study of T cells after yellow fever vaccination. TCRdb reprocessed the 5' RACE reads with MiXCR, giving one entry per CDR3 protein. The sample lists hundreds of thousands of distinct CDR3 sequences; approximately 3.8% were seen once. Material: PBMCs, obtained on the day of the yellow fever booster vaccination. The receptor source for this set is a man aged 18 to 30 who received the YFV17D yellow fever vaccine.

The genes are TRBV12-3 or TRBV12-4 and TRBJ2-5; 10 bases agree with TRBD2. CDR3 size: 15 residues. With 7 bases clipped from V and 3 bases from J, the junction kept 8 bases outside the gene matches. CDR3 residues: CASTPLTSGEETQYF. CDR3 in DNA: TGTGCCAGCACCCCTCTCACTAGCGGGGAAGAGACCCAGTACTTC.

The table lists this clonotype with many counts. This chain links TRBV5-5 with TRBJ2-5; D tentatively reads TRBD1 or TRBD2 (5 bases each). The CDR3 spans 15 residues. V lost 0 bases, J lost 5 bases, and 14 bases lay in between. CDR1 SGHKS and CDR2 YYEKEE come from the germline V gene (reference sequence). Here the CDR3 reads CASSLAGNEGETQYF. The CDR3 region has the DNA TGTGCCAGCAGCTTGGCCGGGAACGAGGGGGAGACCCAGTACTTC. Looking up the rest from reference TRBV5-5 and TRBJ2-5 gives the full variable domain: DAGVTQSPTHLIKTRGQQVTLRCSPISGHKSVSWYQQVLGQGPQFIFQYYEKEERGRGNFPDRFSARQFPNYSSELNVNALLLGDSALYLCASSLAGNEGETQYFGPGTRLLVL.

This clonotype was seen repeatedly, ten times or more. The J gene is TRBJ1-2, the V gene TRBV7-2, with 10 nucleotides matching TRBD1. V gave up 0 bases and J gave up 9 bases; unmatched junction bases: 4. The CDR3 loop spans 14 amino acids. Germline loops: CDR1 SGHTA, CDR2 FQGNSA. The CDR3 reads CASSLADRGNRYTF. For the CDR3, the DNA is TGTGCCAGCAGCTTAGCGGACAGGGGGAATCGCTACACCTTC.

The genes are TRBV27 and TRBJ1-5; no clear D gene. V gave up 5 bases and J gave up 1 base, with 15 bases separating them. Germline values: CDR1 MNHEY, CDR2 SMNVEV (reference sequence). This CDR3 comprises 16 residues. The CDR3 loop is CASSGSMAYSNQPQHF. CDR3 DNA: TGTGCCAGCAGTGGGTCCATGGCCTACAGCAATCAGCCCCAGCATTTT.

This clonotype has only a few counts. This chain uses TRBV4-1 with TRBJ2-5; D is possibly TRBD1 (5 bases). Germline loops: CDR1 MGHRA, CDR2 YSYEKL. V lost 4 bases to trimming and J lost 2 bases, with 11 bases between them. The CDR3 covers 14 residues. CDR3 region: CASSRQLQQETQYF. The DNA of the CDR3 is TGCGCCAGCAGCCGACAGTTACAGCAAGAGACCCAGTACTTC.

This clonotype was seen at least ten times. The chain joins TRBV4-1 to TRBJ2-1, with D tentatively TRBD1 or TRBD2 (6 bases each). With 3 bases removed from V and 6 bases from J, the gap between germline ends came to 15 bases. The CDR3 totals 15 residues. Per germline, CDR1 MGHRA and CDR2 YSYEKL. The CDR3 is CASSHLGGYRNEQFF. The CDR3 region has the DNA TGCGCCAGCAGCCATTTGGGGGGCTATCGCAATGAGCAGTTCTTC.

This clonotype was counted many times. The chain has TRBV2 and TRBJ1-6; the D is unclear. Trimming took 3 bases from V and 7 from J, leaving 4 bases between them. CDR3 length: 12 residues. The germline CDR1 and CDR2 sequences are SNHLY and FYNNEI. CDR3 region: CASSDTNSPLHF. The CDR3 region has the DNA TGTGCCAGCAGTGATACGAATTCACCCCTCCACTTT.